This T cell receptor beta chain was identified in a study of human T cells and chemical hapten exposure. TCRdb passed the RACE reads through MiXCR, listing each CDR3 protein once. The table records 340,000 or so distinct CDR3 sequences, around 7% of them present only once. This CDR3 comprises 15 residues. Looked up from germline, CDR1 is MNHNY and CDR2 is SVGAGI (reference sequence). Time point given: patch test 1, 2 weeks after DPC sensitization. The treatment was: therapeutic diphenylcyclopropenone sensitization with weekly scalp DPC. Extraction yielded total RNA from whole blood (unfractionated). This clonotype showed up just once. One end of the junction does not line up with germline, which may come from a read error.

This TCR derives from a young woman with alopecia areata. Some clones in this sample may be carry-over from other donors' samples. V gene TRBV6-6 combines with J gene TRBJ2-5; TRBD1 matches 7 bases. The material sequenced was whole blood, taken in connection with sensitization to the hapten diphenylcyclopropenone (DPC). The CDR3 sequence: CVSSYQGQVQETQYF. DNA of the CDR3: TGTGTCAGCAGTTATCAAGGACAGGTCCAAGAGACCCAGTACTTC.